Below are 8 T cell receptor beta chains sequenced from a single sample in a study of OX40 agonist ivuxolimab in advanced cancers. Data came from immunoSEQ multiplex PCR; TCRdb stores just in-frame clones and leaves some out. Counted here are some 80,000 clones, roughly 85% occurring once; the ten biggest clones make up 0.65% to 0.8%. This specimen was CD4+ or CD8+ T cells sorted from blood, taken in a trial of the OX40 agonist ivuxolimab. These receptors were collected from an adult with an advanced solid tumor such as melanoma, head and neck, liver or kidney cancer.

This clone was found many times. The chain couples TRBV19 to TRBJ2-2, with D perhaps assigned TRBD1 or TRBD2 (5 bases each). The germline CDR1 and CDR2 sequences are LNHDA and SQIVND (reference sequence). V lost 7 bases and J 5 bases, leaving 14 bases between the germline ends. The CDR3 loop spans 14 amino acids. The CDR3 reads CASTPGGGTGELFF. The CDR3 DNA follows: TGTGCCAGTACCCCTGGGGGTGGGACCGGGGAGCTGTTTTTT.

There are a few counts of this clone. J is TRBJ2-1 and V is TRBV7-2; D remains unclear. V was cut by 4 bases and J by 7 bases, with 11 bases left in between. The CDR3 loop spans 13 amino acids. The germline CDR1 and CDR2 sequences are SGHTA and FQGNSA. The CDR3 is CASSWRPTNEQFF. Written as DNA, the CDR3 is TGTGCCAGCAGCTGGCGGCCCACGAATGAGCAGTTCTTC.

V gene TRBV10-3 combines with J gene TRBJ1-1, with TRBD1 as a possible D gene (6 bases). Germline loops: CDR1 ENHRY, CDR2 SYGVKD. Deletions cut 2 bases from V and 6 bases from J, with 22 bases between. The CDR3 totals 17 residues. The CDR3 sequence: CAISETPRGAIWPEAFF. DNA for the CDR3: TGTGCCATCAGTGAGACCCCCCGGGGGGCCATCTGGCCTGAAGCTTTCTTT.

The genes are TRBV6-5 and TRBJ1-2; TRBD1 is a possible D gene (5 bases). V was shortened by 2 bases and J by 8 bases, with 6 bases between the two germline ends. This CDR3 spans 11 amino acids. Germline V lookup: CDR1 MNHEY, CDR2 SVGAGI. The CDR3 reads CASSYGAGYTF. The CDR3 nucleotides read TGTGCCAGCAGTTACGGGGCAGGCTACACCTTC.

The gene calls are TRBV2 and TRBJ2-7; D remains ambiguous. Trimming cost V 4 bases and J 7 bases, with 11 bases left between them. Germline-derived CDR1 and CDR2 are SNHLY and FYNNEI. This CDR3 spans 12 amino acids. In nucleotides, the CDR3 is TGTGCCAGCAGTGCGTCTGGCCCTGAGCAGTACTTC. Protein: CASSASGPEQYF. The entire variable domain, with the rest obtained from reference TRBV2 and TRBJ2-7, is as follows: EPEVTQTPSHQVTQMGQEVILRCVPISNHLYFYWYRQILGQKVEFLVSFYNNEISEKSEIFDDQFSVERPDGSNFTLKIRSTKLEDSAMYFCASSASGPEQYFGPGTRLTVT.

This clone was seen a handful of times. J is TRBJ2-1 and V is TRBV7-6; tentatively, D is TRBD1 (5 bases). Germline V lookup: CDR1 SGHVS, CDR2 FNYEAQ. V lost 1 base, J lost 10 bases, and 14 bases lay in between. The CDR3 sequence is 14 residues long. CDR3 sequence: CASSLDPQGREQFF. In DNA, the CDR3 is TGTGCCAGCAGCTTAGATCCCCAGGGCCGGGAGCAGTTCTTC.

This clone was detected a few times. This chain links TRBV2 with TRBJ2-2; 12 nucleotides agree with TRBD2. This CDR3 spans 16 amino acids. The ends lost 7 bases at V and 0 bases at J; junction bases unmatched: 3. Germline V CDR1 and CDR2: SNHLY, FYNNEI. The CDR3 reads CASTLAGGANTGELFF. DNA of the CDR3: TGTGCCAGCACCCTAGCGGGGGGGGCGAACACCGGGGAGCTGTTTTTT.

CDR3 amino acids: CASSLQGSPTNEKLFF. In DNA, the CDR3 is TGCGCCAGCAGCTTACAGGGATCCCCAACTAATGAAAAACTGTTTTTT. The chain links TRBV5-1 to TRBJ1-4; TRBD1 is a possible D gene (6 bases). This CDR3 is built from 16 residues. V was cut by 2 bases and J by 0 bases, with 11 bases left in between. The germline V gene encodes CDR1 SGHRS and CDR2 YFSETQ.